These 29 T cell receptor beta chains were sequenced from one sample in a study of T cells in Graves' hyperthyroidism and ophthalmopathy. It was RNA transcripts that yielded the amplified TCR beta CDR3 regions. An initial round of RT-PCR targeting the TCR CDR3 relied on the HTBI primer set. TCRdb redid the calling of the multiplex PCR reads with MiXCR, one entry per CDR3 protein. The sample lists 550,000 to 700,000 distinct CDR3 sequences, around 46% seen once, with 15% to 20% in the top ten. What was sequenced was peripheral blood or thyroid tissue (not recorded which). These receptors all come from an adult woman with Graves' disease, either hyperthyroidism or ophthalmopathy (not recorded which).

CDR3 loop: CASSQQRGLEQYF. In DNA form, the CDR3 reads TGTGCCAGCAGCCAACAGAGAGGGTTGGAGCAGTACTTC. This chain links TRBV11-2 with TRBJ2-7, with D possibly being TRBD2 (5 bases). The length of the CDR3 is 13 residues. Germline V gene sequence: CDR1 SGHAT, CDR2 FQNNGV. V dropped 5 bases and J dropped 7 bases, with 15 bases sitting between them.

This CDR3 is CASSPATGEVAFF. For the CDR3, the DNA is TGTGCCAGCAGTCCTGCGACAGGGGAGGTGGCTTTCTTT. The rearrangement uses TRBV6-5 and TRBJ1-1; 8 bases fit TRBD1. V trimming: 5 bases; J trimming: 11 bases; junction bases outside the gene matches: 10. This CDR3 has 13 residues. Germline CDR1 is MNHEY and CDR2 is SVGAGI.

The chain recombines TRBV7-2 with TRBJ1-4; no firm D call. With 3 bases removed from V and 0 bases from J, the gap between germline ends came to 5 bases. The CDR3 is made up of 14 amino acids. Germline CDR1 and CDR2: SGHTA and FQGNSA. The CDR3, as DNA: TGTGCCAGCAGCTTCCCTGCAACTAATGAAAAACTGTTTTTT. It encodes CASSFPATNEKLFF.

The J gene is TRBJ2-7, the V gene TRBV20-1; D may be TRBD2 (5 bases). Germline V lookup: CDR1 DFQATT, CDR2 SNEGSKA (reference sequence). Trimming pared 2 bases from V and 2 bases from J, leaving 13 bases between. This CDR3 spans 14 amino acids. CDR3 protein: CSARSSFGAYEQYF. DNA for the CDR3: TGCAGTGCTAGAAGTAGCTTCGGGGCCTACGAGCAGTACTTC.

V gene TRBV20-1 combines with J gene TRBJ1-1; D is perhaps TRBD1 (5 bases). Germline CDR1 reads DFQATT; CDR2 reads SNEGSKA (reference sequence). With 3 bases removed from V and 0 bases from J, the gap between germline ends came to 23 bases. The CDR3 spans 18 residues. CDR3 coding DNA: TGCAGTGCTAGGACCCGTGGTGACACCGGACAACTGAACACTGAAGCTTTCTTT. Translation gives CSARTRGDTGQLNTEAFF.

CDR3 bases: TGCGCCAGCAGCTTGGCCGCGAGACAGGGCTTTGGAGCTTTCTTT. Translation: CASSLAARQGFGAFF. The chain recombines TRBV5-1 with TRBJ1-1; 7 bases are shared with TRBD1. V was pared by 0 bases and J by 10 bases, with 12 bases of the junction left unmatched. The CDR3 runs 15 residues. Germline CDR1 is SGHRS and CDR2 is YFSETQ.

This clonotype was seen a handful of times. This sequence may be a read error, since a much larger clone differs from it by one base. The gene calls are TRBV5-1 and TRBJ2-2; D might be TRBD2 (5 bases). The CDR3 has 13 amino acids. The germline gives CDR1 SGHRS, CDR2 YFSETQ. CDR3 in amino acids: CASSLGQDGELVF. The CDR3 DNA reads TGCGCCAGCAGCTTGGGCCAGGACGGGGAGCTGGTTTTT.

CDR3 sequence (DNA): TGTGCCAGCAGCCCTGCGGGAGGGGACCAGTACTTC. It codes for CASSPAGGDQYF. This sequence joins TRBV7-9 and TRBJ2-5, with 9 positions matching TRBD2. Trimming took 5 bases from V and 10 from J; bases not matched to a gene: 5. This CDR3 spans 12 amino acids. Germline CDR1 is SEHNR and CDR2 is FQNEAQ (reference sequence).

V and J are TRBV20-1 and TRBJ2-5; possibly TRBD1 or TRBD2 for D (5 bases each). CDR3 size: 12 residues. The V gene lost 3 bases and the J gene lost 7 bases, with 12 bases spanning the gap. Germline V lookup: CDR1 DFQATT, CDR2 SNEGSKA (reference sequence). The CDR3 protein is CSASDRDGTQYF. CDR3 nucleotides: TGCAGTGCTAGCGACCGGGACGGGACCCAGTACTTC.

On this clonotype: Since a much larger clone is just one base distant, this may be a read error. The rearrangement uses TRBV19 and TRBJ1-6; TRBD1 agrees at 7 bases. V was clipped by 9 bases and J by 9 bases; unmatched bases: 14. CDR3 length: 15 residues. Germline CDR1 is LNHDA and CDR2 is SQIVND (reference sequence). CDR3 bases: TGTGCCAGCAGTTTAAAGGTCAGGGGGATTTCACCCCTCCACTTT. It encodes CASSLKVRGISPLHF.

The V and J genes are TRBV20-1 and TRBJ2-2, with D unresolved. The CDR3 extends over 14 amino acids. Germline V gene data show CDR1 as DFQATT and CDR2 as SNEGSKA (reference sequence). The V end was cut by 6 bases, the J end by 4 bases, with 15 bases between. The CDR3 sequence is CSALENLGTGELFF. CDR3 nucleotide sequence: TGCAGTGCACTCGAGAACTTGGGCACCGGGGAGCTGTTTTTT.

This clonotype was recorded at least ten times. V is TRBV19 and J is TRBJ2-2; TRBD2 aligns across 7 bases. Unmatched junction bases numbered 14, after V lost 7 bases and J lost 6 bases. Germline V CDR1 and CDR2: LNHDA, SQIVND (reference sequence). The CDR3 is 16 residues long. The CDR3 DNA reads TGTGCCAGTAATGGTCCGGCGGGAGTGGTATCCGGGGAGCTGTTTTTT. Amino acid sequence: CASNGPAGVVSGELFF.

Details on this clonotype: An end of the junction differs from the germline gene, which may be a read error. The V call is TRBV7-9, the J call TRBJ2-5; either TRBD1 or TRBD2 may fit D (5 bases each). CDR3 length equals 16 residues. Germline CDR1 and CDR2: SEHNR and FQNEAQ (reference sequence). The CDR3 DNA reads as TGTGCCAGCAGACAAACCGGGAAGGGGTTCCAAGAGGCCCAGTACTTC. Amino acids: CASRQTGKGFQEAQYF.

The chain's CDR3 is CASSESTNTIYF. The CDR3 coding sequence is TGCGCCAGCAGTGAGTCTACGAACACCATATATTTT. This chain connects TRBV10-1 to TRBJ1-3; D ambiguous. The CDR3 length is 12 residues. V was shortened by 0 bases and J by 7 bases, with 4 bases between the two germline ends. Per the germline V gene, CDR1 is WNHNN and CDR2 is SYGVQD (reference sequence).

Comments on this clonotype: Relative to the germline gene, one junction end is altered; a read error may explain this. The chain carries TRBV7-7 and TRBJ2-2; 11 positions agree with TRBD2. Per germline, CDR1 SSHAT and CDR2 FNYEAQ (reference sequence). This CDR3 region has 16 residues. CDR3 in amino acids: CASSYTSGRLDGELFF. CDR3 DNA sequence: TGTGCTAGCAGCTACACTAGCGGGAGATTGGACGGGGAGCTGTTTTTT.

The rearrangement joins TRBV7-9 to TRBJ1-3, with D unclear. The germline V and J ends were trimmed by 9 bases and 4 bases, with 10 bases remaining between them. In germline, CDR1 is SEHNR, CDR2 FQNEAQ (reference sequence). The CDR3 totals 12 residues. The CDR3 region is CASSIPGNTIYF. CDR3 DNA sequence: TGTGCCAGTTCTATACCGGGAAACACCATATATTTT.

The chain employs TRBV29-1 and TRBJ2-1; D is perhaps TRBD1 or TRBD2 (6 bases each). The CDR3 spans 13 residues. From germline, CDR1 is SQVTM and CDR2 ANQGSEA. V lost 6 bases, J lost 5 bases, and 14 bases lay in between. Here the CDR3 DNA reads TGCAGCGTAGGGGGGACTTCGGACAATGAGCAGTTCTTC. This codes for CSVGGTSDNEQFF.

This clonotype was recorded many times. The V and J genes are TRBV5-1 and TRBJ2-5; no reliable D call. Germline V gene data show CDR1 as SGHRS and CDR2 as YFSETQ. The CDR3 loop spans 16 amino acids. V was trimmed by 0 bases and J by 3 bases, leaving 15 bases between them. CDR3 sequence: CASSLAGASGEETQYF. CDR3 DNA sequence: TGCGCCAGCAGCTTGGCCGGAGCTAGTGGTGAAGAGACCCAGTACTTC.

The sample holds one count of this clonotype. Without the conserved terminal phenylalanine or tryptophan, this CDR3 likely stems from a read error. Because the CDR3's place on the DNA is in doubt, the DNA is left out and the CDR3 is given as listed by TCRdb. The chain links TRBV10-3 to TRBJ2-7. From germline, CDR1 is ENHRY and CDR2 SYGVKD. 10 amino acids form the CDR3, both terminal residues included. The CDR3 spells CASSEDARYY.

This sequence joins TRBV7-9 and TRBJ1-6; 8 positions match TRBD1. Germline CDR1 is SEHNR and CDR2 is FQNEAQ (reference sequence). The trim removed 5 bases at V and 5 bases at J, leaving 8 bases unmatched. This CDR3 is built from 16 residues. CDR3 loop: CASSHGQGANNSPLHF. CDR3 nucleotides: TGTGCCAGCAGCCACGGACAGGGAGCCAATAATTCACCCCTCCACTTT.

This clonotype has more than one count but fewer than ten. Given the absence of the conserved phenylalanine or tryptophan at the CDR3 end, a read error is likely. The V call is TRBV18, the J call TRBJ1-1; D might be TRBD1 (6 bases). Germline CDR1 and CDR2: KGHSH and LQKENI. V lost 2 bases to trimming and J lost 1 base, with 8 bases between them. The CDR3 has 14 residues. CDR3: CASSPGTTNTEAFS. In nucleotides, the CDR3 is TGTGCCAGCTCACCAGGGACAACGAACACTGAAGCTTTCTCT.

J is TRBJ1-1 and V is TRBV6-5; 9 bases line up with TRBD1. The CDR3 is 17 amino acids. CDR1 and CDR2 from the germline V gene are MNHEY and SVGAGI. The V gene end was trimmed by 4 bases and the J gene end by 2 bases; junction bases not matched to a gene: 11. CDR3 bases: TGTGCCAGCAGTTCCACTTTGCCGGGACAGGGAAACACTGAAGCTTTCTTT. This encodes CASSSTLPGQGNTEAFF.

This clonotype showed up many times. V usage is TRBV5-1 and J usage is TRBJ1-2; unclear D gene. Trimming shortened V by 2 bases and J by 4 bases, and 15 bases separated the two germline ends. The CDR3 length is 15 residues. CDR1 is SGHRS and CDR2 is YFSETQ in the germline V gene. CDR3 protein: CASSLRSTAAYGYTF. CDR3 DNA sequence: TGCGCCAGCAGCTTAAGATCCACAGCGGCCTATGGCTACACCTTC.

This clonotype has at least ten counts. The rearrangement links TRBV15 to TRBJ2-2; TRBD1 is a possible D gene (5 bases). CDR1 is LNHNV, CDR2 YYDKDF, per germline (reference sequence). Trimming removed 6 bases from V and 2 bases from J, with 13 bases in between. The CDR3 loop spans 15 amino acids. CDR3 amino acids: CATRKSDSNTGELFF. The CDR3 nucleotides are TGTGCCACCAGAAAATCAGACAGTAACACCGGGGAGCTGTTTTTT.

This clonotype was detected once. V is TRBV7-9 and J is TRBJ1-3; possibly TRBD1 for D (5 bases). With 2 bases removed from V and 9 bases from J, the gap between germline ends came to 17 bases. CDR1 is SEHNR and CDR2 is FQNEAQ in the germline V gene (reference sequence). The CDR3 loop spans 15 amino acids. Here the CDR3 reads CASSLFEGPGRTIYF. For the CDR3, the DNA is TGTGCCAGCAGCTTATTTGAGGGGCCTGGGCGCACCATATATTTT.

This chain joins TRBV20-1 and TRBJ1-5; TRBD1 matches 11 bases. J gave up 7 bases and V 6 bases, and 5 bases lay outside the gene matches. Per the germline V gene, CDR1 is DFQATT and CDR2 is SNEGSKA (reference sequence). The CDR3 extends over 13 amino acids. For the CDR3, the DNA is TGCAGTGCCAGGACAGGGGGCGAACAGCCCCAGCATTTT. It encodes CSARTGGEQPQHF.

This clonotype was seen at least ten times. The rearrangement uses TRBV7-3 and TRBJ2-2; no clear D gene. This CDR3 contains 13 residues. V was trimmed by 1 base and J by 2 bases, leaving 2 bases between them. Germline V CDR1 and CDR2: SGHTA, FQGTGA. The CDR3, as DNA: TGTGCCAGCAGCTTAATTAACACCGGGGAGCTGTTTTTT. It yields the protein CASSLINTGELFF.

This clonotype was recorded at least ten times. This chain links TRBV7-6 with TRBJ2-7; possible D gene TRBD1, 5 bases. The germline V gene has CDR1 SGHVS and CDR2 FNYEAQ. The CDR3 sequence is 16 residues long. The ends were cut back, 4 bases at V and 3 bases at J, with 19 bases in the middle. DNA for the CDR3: TGTGCCAGCAGCTCCTGGGCCCAGGGCCCCGACTACGAGCAGTACTTC. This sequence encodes CASSSWAQGPDYEQYF.

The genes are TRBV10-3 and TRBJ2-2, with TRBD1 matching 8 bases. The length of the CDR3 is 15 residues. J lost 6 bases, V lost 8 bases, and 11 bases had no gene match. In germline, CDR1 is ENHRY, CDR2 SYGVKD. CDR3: CAIGSGQGGPGELFF. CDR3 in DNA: TGTGCCATCGGTTCCGGACAGGGCGGGCCCGGGGAGCTGTTTTTT.